This TCR beta chain was identified during a study of shared clonotypes between healthy human individuals. V was pared by 6 bases and J by 1 base, with 6 bases between. The CDR3 totals 13 residues. Per the germline V gene, CDR1 is ENHRY and CDR2 is SYGVKD. TCRdb's table, derived via immunoSEQ multiplex PCR, lists solely in-frame clones and lacks some. This table holds over a million clones, roughly 96% found once. V and J are TRBV10-3 and TRBJ2-2; no clear D gene. Sequencing was done on a sample of naive CD4+ T cells sorted from blood. The subset: CD45RA+ positively selected. The receptor was isolated from a man younger than 40 in good health. In nucleotides, the CDR3 is TGTGCCATCAGAACTGGGAACACCGGGGAGCTGTTTTTT. Translation: CAIRTGNTGELFF.